One T cell receptor beta chain is described in this entry. This sample is part of a study of OX40 agonist ivuxolimab in advanced cancers. The assay was immunoSEQ multiplex PCR, and TCRdb's table has in-frame clones only and misses some. This table has 80,000 to 85,000 clones, around four fifths appearing once. Germline CDR1 and CDR2: MNHEY and SMNVEV (reference sequence). The CDR3 contains 15 residues. V dropped 6 bases and J dropped 4; count of bases not matched to a gene: 8. The J gene is TRBJ2-1, the V gene TRBV27, with 8 positions matching TRBD2. This clonotype was obtained from an adult with an advanced solid tumor such as melanoma, head and neck, liver or kidney cancer. Sequencing used CD4+ or CD8+ T cells sorted from blood, obtained in a trial of the OX40 agonist ivuxolimab. CDR3 residues: CASRVAGRSYNEQFF. CDR3 sequence (DNA): TGTGCCAGCAGAGTAGCGGGGAGGTCATACAATGAGCAGTTCTTC.